The 8 T cell receptor beta chains presented below share a single source sample, sequenced in a study of T cell clonality in common variable immunodeficiency. General study findings and limits: Fewer deletions and N-nucleotide insertions were reportedly seen in common variable immunodeficiency TCR beta sequences.

Their specific antigens are unknown. Method: immunoSEQ multiplex PCR; TCRdb's copy keeps in-frame clones and lacks some. This sample carries roughly 5,000 clones, none of them present only once. Sequencing was carried out using peripheral blood mononuclear cells. The receptor source for this set is a human donor with common variable immunodeficiency.

This clone has a handful of counts. The CDR3 is cut off 3 residues early in the read; its end comes from the germline J gene. The chain joins TRBV5-1 to TRBJ2-1; 8 bases agree with TRBD2. The V segment lost 4 bases and the J segment 8 bases; nucleotides outside the gene matches: 8. The CDR3 has 14 residues. Per the germline V gene, CDR1 is SGHRS and CDR2 is YFSETQ. Partial CDR3 DNA: TGCGCCAGCAGCCCGGGGGGGCGGTCAGATGAG. Amino acid sequence: CASSPGGRSDE. The full CDR3 protein reads CASSPGGRSDEQFF.

This clone came up many times. CDR3 DNA, as far as it was read: TGTGCCAGCAGCCAACGGGACAGGGGGATTCTAAATGAA. This encodes CASSQRDRGILNE. The full-length CDR3 reads as CASSQRDRGILNEAFF. V is TRBV14 and J is TRBJ1-1; 11 bases are a match to TRBD1. The read is 3 residues too short to cover the CDR3 end, so that end is filled in from the germline J gene. Germline CDR1 reads SGHDN; CDR2 reads FVKESK. This CDR3 contains 16 residues. Trimming removed 2 bases from V and 7 bases from J; junction bases left unmatched: 9.

This clone came up many times. The sequence runs out 3 residues before the end of the CDR3; the remainder is reconstructed from the germline J gene. The chain carries TRBV5-1 and TRBJ2-7; 9 bases agree with TRBD1. Per the germline V gene, CDR1 is SGHRS and CDR2 is YFSETQ. The CDR3 has 13 amino acids. Germline trimming cut 5 bases from V and 4 bases from J; bases unmatched to any gene: 4. The covered CDR3 bases are TGCGCCAGCAGACACGGACAGGGGTACGAG. As protein: CASRHGQGYE. The CDR3 as a whole reads CASRHGQGYEQYF.

This clone was detected many times. The read terminates 3 residues ahead of where the CDR3 ends, so the germline J gene completes it. This rearrangement joins TRBV7-9 to TRBJ1-3, with TRBD1 as a possible D gene (5 bases). This CDR3 comprises 14 residues. Germline CDR1 reads SEHNR; CDR2 reads FQNEAQ (reference sequence). V dropped 2 bases and J dropped 2 bases, with 7 bases sitting between them. The CDR3 DNA, read in part, is TGTGCCAGCAGCTTACGGGGGGCTGGAAACACC. It codes for CASSLRGAGNT. The CDR3 in its entirety is CASSLRGAGNTIYF.

In its sample, this clone was seen a few times. The CDR3 is cut off 3 residues early in the read; its end comes from the germline J gene. The chain links TRBV19 to TRBJ2-2; 7 bases are a match to TRBD2. With V trimmed by 5 bases and J by 6 bases, 6 bases remained unmatched. This CDR3 is built from 14 residues. CDR1 and CDR2 (germline): LNHDA, SQIVND (reference sequence). Incomplete CDR3 DNA: TGTGCCAGTAGTGGAAGGGGAGGGTCCGGGGAG. It specifies CASSGRGGSGE. The CDR3, in full, reads CASSGRGGSGELFF.

This clone has a count of ten or more. The missing CDR3 end, 3 residues past where the read stops, is filled in from the germline J gene. The V call is TRBV10-3, the J call TRBJ2-7, with 8 bases identical to TRBD1. This CDR3 spans 15 amino acids. With 5 bases clipped from V and 2 bases from J, the junction kept 8 bases outside the gene matches. The germline V gene has CDR1 ENHRY and CDR2 SYGVKD. CDR3 amino acids: CAISSKQGAPYEQYF. The CDR3 bases that were read are TGTGCCATCAGTTCTAAGCAGGGGGCGCCCTACGAG.

In this sample, this clone turned up many times. Read sequence stops 3 residues before the CDR3 end, and the germline J gene provides the missing end. The chain links TRBV13 to TRBJ2-7; 10 bases align to TRBD1. The CDR3 extends over 16 amino acids. V was pared by 5 bases and J by 3 bases, with 10 bases of the junction left unmatched. Per the germline V gene, CDR1 is PRHDT and CDR2 is FYEKMQ (reference sequence). The chain's CDR3 is CASSTAGGDRGYEQYF. The covered CDR3 bases are TGTGCCAGCAGCACGGCGGGTGGGGACAGGGGCTACGAG.

The sample holds a few counts of this clone. The read halts 3 residues ahead of the CDR3 end, with the missing end drawn from the germline J gene. The chain has TRBV7-6 and TRBJ2-5, with 7 positions matching TRBD2. The junction had 8 bases not matched to a gene; V was cut back by 7 bases and J by 3 bases. The CDR3 spans 14 residues. Germline CDR1 SGHVS, CDR2 FNYEAQ. The CDR3 is CASTRTRGEETQYF. The part of the CDR3 DNA that was read is TGTGCCAGCACCCGGACCCGGGGGGAAGAGACC. Filled out from reference TRBV7-6 and TRBJ2-5, the complete variable domain reads GAGVSQSPRYKVTKRGQDVALRCDPISGHVSLYWYRQALGQGPEFLTYFNYEAQQDKSGLPNDRFSAERPEGSISTLTIQRTEQRDSAMYRCASTRTRGEETQYFGPGTRLLVL.